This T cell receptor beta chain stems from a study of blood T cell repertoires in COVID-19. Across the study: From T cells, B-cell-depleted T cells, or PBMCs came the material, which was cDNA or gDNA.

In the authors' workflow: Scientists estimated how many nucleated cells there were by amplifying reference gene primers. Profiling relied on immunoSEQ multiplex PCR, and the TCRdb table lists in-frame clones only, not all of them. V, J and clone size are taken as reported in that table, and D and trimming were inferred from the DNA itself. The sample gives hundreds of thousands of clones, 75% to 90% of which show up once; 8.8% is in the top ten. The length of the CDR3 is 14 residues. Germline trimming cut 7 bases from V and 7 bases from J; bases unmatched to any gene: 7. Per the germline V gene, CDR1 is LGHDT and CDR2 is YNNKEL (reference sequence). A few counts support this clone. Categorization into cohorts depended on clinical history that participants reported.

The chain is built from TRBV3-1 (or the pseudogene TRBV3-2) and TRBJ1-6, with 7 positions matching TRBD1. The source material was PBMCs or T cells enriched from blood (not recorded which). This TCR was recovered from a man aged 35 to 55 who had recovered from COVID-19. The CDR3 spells CASTRGRGNSPLHF. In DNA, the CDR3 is TGTGCCAGCACCCGGGGCAGGGGGAATTCACCCCTCCACTTT.